This T cell receptor (beta chain) was recorded in a study of T-cell memory formation after mild COVID-19. Background on the study: Most TCR clusters belonged to a single donor. Notes on the study in general: Memory sampled before infection contained some responding clones, suggesting cross-reactive memory joined. Clones that contracted from day 15 to 85 were balanced CD4/CD8, while later expanders leaned CD4+.

TCRdb used MiXCR to reprocess the 5' RACE reads, holding one entry per CDR3 protein. The sample holds tens of thousands of distinct CDR3 sequences; around 13% are singletons and the top ten take around two fifths. Remarks on this clonotype: Its antigen is not identified.

Per the germline V gene, CDR1 is ENHRY and CDR2 is SYGVKD. This CDR3 has 17 residues. V was clipped by 6 bases and J by 1 base; unmatched bases: 12. The TCR originated in a man aged 18 to 29 who had mild COVID-19 (a few samples of this study predate the infection). Cell type and time point are not known. This chain connects TRBV10-3 to TRBJ1-1, with 9 bases fitting TRBD1. The sample comprised PBMCs or a T cell subset sorted from them (not recorded which). The CDR3 region is CAIRASRTGDENTEAFF. DNA of the CDR3: TGTGCCATCAGGGCCTCGCGGACAGGGGATGAGAACACTGAAGCTTTCTTT.